Shown below are 18 T cell receptor beta chains from a single sample sequenced in a study of blood T cell repertoires in COVID-19. The protocol was immunoSEQ multiplex PCR, while the TCRdb copy is restricted to in-frame clones and leaves out a portion. The sample has about 300,000 clones, 80% to 90% seen once. The sample consisted of peripheral blood. Receptors originate from a woman between 45 and 60 years old with COVID-19, enrolled during active disease.

The gene calls are TRBV7-2 and TRBJ2-7, with a possible D match to TRBD2 (6 bases). With 2 bases removed from V and 4 bases from J, the gap between germline ends came to 18 bases. This CDR3 is built from 16 residues. Germline assignment: CDR1 SGHTA and CDR2 FQGNSA. The CDR3 sequence: CASSLRGSGSSYEQYF. For the CDR3, the DNA is TGTGCCAGCAGCTTAAGGGGAAGCGGGTCGTCGTACGAGCAGTACTTC.

The J gene is TRBJ1-1, the V gene TRBV2; possibly TRBD1 for D (5 bases). The CDR3 has 14 amino acids. V lost 7 bases and J lost 3, with 15 bases in between. Germline V gene data show CDR1 as SNHLY and CDR2 as FYNNEI. CDR3 loop: CASIRVLGDTEAFF. Here the CDR3 DNA reads TGTGCCAGCATCAGGGTTCTTGGGGACACTGAAGCTTTCTTT.

The CDR3, as DNA: TGTGCCAGCAGCTTGCGGCCGGGACAGGGGGCCTACAATGAGCAGTTCTTC. This sequence encodes CASSLRPGQGAYNEQFF. V and J are TRBV7-2 and TRBJ2-1; 11 nucleotides match TRBD1. Germline V lookup: CDR1 SGHTA, CDR2 FQGNSA. The CDR3 consists of 17 residues. V lost 3 bases to trimming and J lost 2 bases; unmatched junction nucleotides: 6.

V usage is TRBV6-5 and J usage is TRBJ1-2, with D possibly being TRBD1 (5 bases). Trimming took off 0 bases at V and 4 bases at J, with 12 bases between the two ends. Germline CDR1 MNHEY, CDR2 SVGAGI. The CDR3 totals 15 residues. The CDR3 nucleotides read TGTGCCAGCAGTTACTCGGGGCGGCAGTCCTATGGCTACACCTTC. Translation: CASSYSGRQSYGYTF.

CDR3 sequence: CASSLGDRGYEQYF. CDR3 in DNA: TGTGCCAGCAGCTTGGGGGACAGGGGCTACGAGCAGTACTTC. The chain uses TRBV7-9 and TRBJ2-7, with TRBD1 matching 10 bases. V trimming: 3 bases; J trimming: 3 bases; junction bases outside the gene matches: 2. Germline CDR1 and CDR2: SEHNR and FQNEAQ (reference sequence). The CDR3 covers 14 residues.

CDR3 residues: CASSPSVGNTIYF. CDR3 nucleotides: TGTGCCAGCAGCCCGTCGGTTGGAAACACCATATATTTT. The chain combines TRBV7-9 with TRBJ1-3, with D uncertain. The CDR3 extends over 13 amino acids. Deletions cut 5 bases from V and 3 bases from J, with 8 bases between. The germline CDR1 and CDR2 sequences are SEHNR and FQNEAQ (reference sequence).

The chain combines TRBV4-2 with TRBJ1-2; D might be TRBD1 (6 bases). This CDR3 has 15 amino acids. CDR1 is LGHNA, CDR2 YNFKEQ, per germline. V lost 0 bases and J lost 4, with 12 bases in between. In DNA, the CDR3 is TGTGCCAGCAGCCAAGATCCTGGACAGCCCTATGGCTACACCTTC. It specifies CASSQDPGQPYGYTF.

V is TRBV7-9 and J is TRBJ2-7; D may be TRBD1 (6 bases). Germline V CDR1 and CDR2: SEHNR, FQNEAQ (reference sequence). V lost 1 base and J lost 1, with 11 bases in between. The CDR3 length is 15 residues. The CDR3 DNA reads TGTGCCAGCAGCTTAGTCCCACAGGGTTCCTACGAGCAGTACTTC. Its protein is CASSLVPQGSYEQYF.

The chain combines TRBV6-5 with TRBJ2-3, with D unclear. CDR1 is MNHEY and CDR2 is SVGAGI in the germline V gene. V was shortened by 10 bases and J by 3 bases, with 17 bases between the two germline ends. The CDR3 contains 14 residues. The CDR3 reads CATHWVARTDTQYF. The CDR3 DNA is TGTGCCACCCACTGGGTAGCTCGGACAGATACGCAGTATTTT.

This clone was observed a few times. V usage is TRBV3-1 (or the pseudogene TRBV3-2) and J usage is TRBJ1-1; no clear D gene. The CDR3 length is 14 residues. V dropped 0 bases and J dropped 4 bases, with 9 bases sitting between them. Germline CDR1 LGHDT, CDR2 YNNKEL (reference sequence). This chain's CDR3 is CASSQDLGGTEAFF. The DNA of the CDR3 is TGTGCCAGCAGCCAAGATTTAGGCGGCACTGAAGCTTTCTTT.

This chain connects TRBV30 to TRBJ2-1; D is uncertain. CDR3 length equals 12 residues. Germline-derived CDR1 and CDR2 are GTSNPN and SVGIG (reference sequence). Trimming took 1 base from V and 3 from J, leaving 4 bases between them. The CDR3 region is CAWSDYYNEQFF. CDR3 nucleotide sequence: TGTGCCTGGAGTGACTACTACAATGAGCAGTTCTTC.

The chain recombines TRBV7-3 with TRBJ2-3; 9 nucleotides line up with TRBD2. From germline, CDR1 is SGHTA and CDR2 FQGTGA. This CDR3 is 16 amino acids long. J was trimmed by 4 bases and V by 5 bases; bases with no gene match: 10. CDR3 bases: TGTGCCAGCAGCCCTTCGGGTAGCGGGAGAGCAGATACGCAGTATTTT. Translating it yields CASSPSGSGRADTQYF.

This clone was detected a few times. The chain links TRBV10-3 to TRBJ1-2, with D perhaps TRBD1 (6 bases). Germline V gene data show CDR1 as ENHRY and CDR2 as SYGVKD. CDR3 length: 14 residues. Trimming stripped 2 bases from V and 7 bases from J, with 14 bases between. The CDR3: CAISELQTGSGYTF. The CDR3 DNA is TGTGCCATCAGTGAGCTCCAAACAGGGAGTGGCTACACCTTC.

This chain uses TRBV29-1 with TRBJ2-5; 7 nucleotides agree with TRBD2. Germline assignment: CDR1 SQVTM and CDR2 ANQGSEA. J lost 6 bases, V lost 6 bases, and 13 bases had no gene match. The CDR3 loop spans 14 amino acids. The CDR3 DNA follows: TGCAGCGTCCATCGGACTAGTCCGGGCAAGACCCAGTACTTC. Its translation is CSVHRTSPGKTQYF.

This clone has just one count. The V call is TRBV28, the J call TRBJ2-7; 7 bases map to TRBD1. The CDR3 covers 15 residues. The V segment lost 4 bases and the J segment 7 bases; nucleotides outside the gene matches: 13. The germline gives CDR1 MDHEN, CDR2 SYDVKM. The CDR3 nucleotides are TGTGCCAGCAGTTCCCCCTCAGCAGGGGGTGGGGAGCAGTACTTC. It codes for CASSSPSAGGGEQYF.

This CDR3 reads CASSPPRTGLNEKLFF. Here the CDR3 DNA reads TGTGCCAGCAGCCCACCTCGGACAGGGCTAAATGAAAAACTGTTTTTT. The chain is built from TRBV7-9 and TRBJ1-4, with 8 bases fitting TRBD1. This CDR3 has 16 residues. After removal of 5 bases from V and 5 bases from J, the junction contained 10 bases not matched to a gene. Looked up from germline, CDR1 is SEHNR and CDR2 is FQNEAQ (reference sequence).

The chain carries TRBV4-1 and TRBJ1-4; 7 positions agree with TRBD1. With V trimmed by 1 base and J by 5 bases, 4 bases remained unmatched. Germline CDR1 and CDR2: MGHRA and YSYEKL. CDR3 size: 15 residues. The CDR3 sequence: CASSQVGRGNEKLFF. In DNA, the CDR3 is TGCGCCAGCAGCCAAGTAGGCAGGGGGAATGAAAAACTGTTTTTT.

The rearrangement links TRBV5-4 to TRBJ1-4; TRBD1 aligns across 8 bases. This CDR3 contains 16 residues. V was pared by 0 bases and J by 3 bases, with 4 bases of the junction left unmatched. Per germline, CDR1 SGHNT and CDR2 YYREEE (reference sequence). The chain's CDR3 is CASSLGDRLSNEKLFF. As DNA, the CDR3 is TGTGCCAGCAGCTTGGGGGACAGGCTTTCTAATGAAAAACTGTTTTTT.